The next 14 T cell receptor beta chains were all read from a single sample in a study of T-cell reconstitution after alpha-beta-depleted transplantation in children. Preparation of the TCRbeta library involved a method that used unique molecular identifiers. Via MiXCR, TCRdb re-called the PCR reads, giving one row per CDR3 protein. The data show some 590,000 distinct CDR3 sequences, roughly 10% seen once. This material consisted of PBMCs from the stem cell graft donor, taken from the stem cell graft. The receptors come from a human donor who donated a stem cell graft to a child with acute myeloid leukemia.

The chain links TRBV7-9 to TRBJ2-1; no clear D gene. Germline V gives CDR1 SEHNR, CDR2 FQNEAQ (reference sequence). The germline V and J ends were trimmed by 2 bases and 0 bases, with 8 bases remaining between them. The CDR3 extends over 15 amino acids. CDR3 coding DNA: TGTGCCAGCAGCTTAAAGGACGGCTCCTACAATGAGCAGTTCTTC. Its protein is CASSLKDGSYNEQFF.

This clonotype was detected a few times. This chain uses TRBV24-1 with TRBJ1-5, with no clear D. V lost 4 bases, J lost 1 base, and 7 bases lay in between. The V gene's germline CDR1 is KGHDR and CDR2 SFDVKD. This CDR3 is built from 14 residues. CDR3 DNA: TGTGCCACCAGTGACGGTTTGAGCAATCAGCCCCAGCATTTT. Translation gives CATSDGLSNQPQHF.

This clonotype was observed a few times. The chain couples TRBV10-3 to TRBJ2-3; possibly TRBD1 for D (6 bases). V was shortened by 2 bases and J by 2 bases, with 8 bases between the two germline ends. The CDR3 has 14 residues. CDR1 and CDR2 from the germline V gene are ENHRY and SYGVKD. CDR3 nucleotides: TGTGCCATCAGTGAGGCAGGGGACACAGATACGCAGTATTTT. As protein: CAISEAGDTDTQYF.

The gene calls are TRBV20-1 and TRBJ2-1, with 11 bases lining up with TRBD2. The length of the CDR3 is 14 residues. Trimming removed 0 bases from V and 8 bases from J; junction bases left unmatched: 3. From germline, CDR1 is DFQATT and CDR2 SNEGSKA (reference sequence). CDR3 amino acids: CSARELAGVDEQFF. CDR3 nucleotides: TGCAGTGCTAGAGAACTAGCGGGAGTTGATGAGCAGTTCTTC.

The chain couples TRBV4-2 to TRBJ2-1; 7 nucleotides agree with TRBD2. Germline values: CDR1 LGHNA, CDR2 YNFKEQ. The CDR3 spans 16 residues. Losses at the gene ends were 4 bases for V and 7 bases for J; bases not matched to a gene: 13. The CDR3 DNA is TGTGCCAGCAGCCCCCGCTCGAGGGAGGGAGGGAATGAGCAGTTCTTC. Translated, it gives CASSPRSREGGNEQFF.

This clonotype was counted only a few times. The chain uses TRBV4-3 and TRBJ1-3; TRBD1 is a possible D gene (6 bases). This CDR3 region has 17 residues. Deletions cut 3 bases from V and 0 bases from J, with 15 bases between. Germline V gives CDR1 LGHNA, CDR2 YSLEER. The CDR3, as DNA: TGCGCCAGCAGCCAGTTCTTACAGGGATTCTCTGGAAACACCATATATTTT. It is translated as CASSQFLQGFSGNTIYF.

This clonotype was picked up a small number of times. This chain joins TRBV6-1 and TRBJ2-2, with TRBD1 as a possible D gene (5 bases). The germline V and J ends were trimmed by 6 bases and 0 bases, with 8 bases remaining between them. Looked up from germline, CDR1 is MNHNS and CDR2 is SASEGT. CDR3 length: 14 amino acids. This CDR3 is CASSKGANTGELFF. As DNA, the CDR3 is TGTGCCAGCAGCAAAGGGGCGAACACCGGGGAGCTGTTTTTT.

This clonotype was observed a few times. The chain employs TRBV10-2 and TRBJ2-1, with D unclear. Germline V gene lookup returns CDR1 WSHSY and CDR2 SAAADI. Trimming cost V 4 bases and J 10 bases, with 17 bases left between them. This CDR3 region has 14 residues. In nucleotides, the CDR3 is TGCGCCAGCAGTGTCTCCCCCCAACAGAAAGAGCAGTTCTTC. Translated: CASSVSPQQKEQFF.

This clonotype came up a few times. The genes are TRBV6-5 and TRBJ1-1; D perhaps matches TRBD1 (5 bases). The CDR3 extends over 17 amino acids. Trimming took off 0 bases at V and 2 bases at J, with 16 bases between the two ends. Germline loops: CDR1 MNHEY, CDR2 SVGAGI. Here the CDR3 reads CASSYSTQGLINTEAFF. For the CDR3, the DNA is TGTGCCAGCAGTTACTCGACCCAGGGTCTGATAAACACTGAAGCTTTCTTT.

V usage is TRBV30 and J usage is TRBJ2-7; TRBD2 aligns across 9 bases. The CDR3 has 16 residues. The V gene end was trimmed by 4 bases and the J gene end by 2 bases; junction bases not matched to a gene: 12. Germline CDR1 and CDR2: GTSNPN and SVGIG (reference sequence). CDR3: CAWKLSSGNKPYEQYF. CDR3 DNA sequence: TGTGCCTGGAAACTCTCTAGCGGGAACAAACCCTACGAGCAGTACTTC. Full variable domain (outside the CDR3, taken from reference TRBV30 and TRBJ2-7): SQTIHQWPATLVQPVGSPLSLECTVEGTSNPNLYWYRQAAGRGLQLLFYSVGIGQISSEVPQNLSASRPQDRQFILSSKKLLLSDSGFYLCAWKLSSGNKPYEQYFGPGTRLTVT.

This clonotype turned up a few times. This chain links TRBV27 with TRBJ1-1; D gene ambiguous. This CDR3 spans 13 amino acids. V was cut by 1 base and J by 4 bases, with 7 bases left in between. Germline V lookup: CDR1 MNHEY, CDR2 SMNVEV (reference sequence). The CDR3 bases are TGTGCCAGCAGTTTATGGGCAGCCACTGAAGCTTTCTTT. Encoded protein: CASSLWAATEAFF.

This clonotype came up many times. CDR3 bases: TGTGCCAGCAGCTTAAGGTTTGGGAATAGCGAGCAGTACTTC. Translated, it gives CASSLRFGNSEQYF. This chain links TRBV7-2 with TRBJ2-7; D ambiguous. This CDR3 contains 14 residues. Germline assignment: CDR1 SGHTA and CDR2 FQGNSA. Trimming took off 2 bases at V and 6 bases at J, with 14 bases between the two ends. The entire variable domain, with the rest obtained from reference TRBV7-2 and TRBJ2-7, is as follows: GAGVSQSPSNKVTEKGKDVELRCDPISGHTALYWYRQSLGQGLEFLIYFQGNSAPDKSGLPSDRFSAERTGGSVSTLTIQRTQQEDSAVYLCASSLRFGNSEQYFGPGTRLTVT.

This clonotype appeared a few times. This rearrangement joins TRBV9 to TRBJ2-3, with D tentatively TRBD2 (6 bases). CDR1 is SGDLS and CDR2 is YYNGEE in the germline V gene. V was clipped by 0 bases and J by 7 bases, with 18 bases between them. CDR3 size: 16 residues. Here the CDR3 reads CASSVDLGGTVNTQYF. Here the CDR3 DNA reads TGTGCCAGCAGCGTAGACCTGGGAGGTACTGTAAATACGCAGTATTTT.

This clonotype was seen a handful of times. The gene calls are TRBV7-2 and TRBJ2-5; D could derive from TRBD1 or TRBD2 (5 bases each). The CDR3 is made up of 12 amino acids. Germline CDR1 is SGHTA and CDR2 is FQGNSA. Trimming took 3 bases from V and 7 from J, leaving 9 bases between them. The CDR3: CASSLGDSTQYF. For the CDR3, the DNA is TGTGCCAGCAGCTTGGGGGATTCGACCCAGTACTTC.